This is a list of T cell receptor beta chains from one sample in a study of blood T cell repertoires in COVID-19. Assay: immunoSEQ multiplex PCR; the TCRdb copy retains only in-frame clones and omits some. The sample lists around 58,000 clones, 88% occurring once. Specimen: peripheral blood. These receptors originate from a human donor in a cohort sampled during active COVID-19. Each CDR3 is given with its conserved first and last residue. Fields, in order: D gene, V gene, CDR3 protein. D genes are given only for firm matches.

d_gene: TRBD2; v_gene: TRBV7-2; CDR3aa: CASSLSSGGHYEQYF
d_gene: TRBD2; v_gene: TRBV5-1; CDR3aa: CASSLGLAGTDTQYF
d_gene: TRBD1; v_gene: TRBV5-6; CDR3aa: CASSLAPTGSYEQYF
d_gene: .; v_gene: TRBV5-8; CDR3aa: CASSLGTGRRNQPQHF
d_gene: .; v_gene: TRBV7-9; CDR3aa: CASSLGQLNVMNTEAFF
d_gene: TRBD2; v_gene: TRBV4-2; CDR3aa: CASSQDMVTSPITDTQYF
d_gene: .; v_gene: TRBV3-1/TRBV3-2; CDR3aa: CASSQDYAGSRQFF
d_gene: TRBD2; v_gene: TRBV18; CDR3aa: CASSPGGGTDTQYF
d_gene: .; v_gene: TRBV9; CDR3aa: CASSVDLGNTIYF
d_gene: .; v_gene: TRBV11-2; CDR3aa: CASSSGRRREETQYF
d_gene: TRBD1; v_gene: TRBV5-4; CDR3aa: CASRLGTVNSPLHF
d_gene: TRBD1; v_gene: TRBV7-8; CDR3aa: CASSFGQGLNEKLFF
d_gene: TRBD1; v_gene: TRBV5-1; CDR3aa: CASSSVQGADYGYTF
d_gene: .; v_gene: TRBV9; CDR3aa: CASSVGRRLSTDTQYF
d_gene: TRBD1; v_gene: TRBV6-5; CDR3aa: CASRIRGLTDTQYF
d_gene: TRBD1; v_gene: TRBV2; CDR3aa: CASSTDRGSNEQFF
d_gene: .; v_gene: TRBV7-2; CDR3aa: CASSLSGQTNTEAFF
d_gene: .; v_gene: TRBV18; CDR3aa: CASSPGQQETQYF
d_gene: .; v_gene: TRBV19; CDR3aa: CASSTLRDSTEAFF
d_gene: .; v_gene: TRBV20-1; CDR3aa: CSVQAGYEQYF
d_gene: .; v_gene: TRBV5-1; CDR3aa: CASSLGASTDTQYF
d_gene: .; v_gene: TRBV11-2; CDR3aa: CASSLVGGGSTEAFF
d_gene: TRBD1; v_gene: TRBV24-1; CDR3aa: CATSEGQVNEKLFF
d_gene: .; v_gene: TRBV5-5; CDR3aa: CASSLDSRNTEAFF
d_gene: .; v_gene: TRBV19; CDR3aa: CASRKQGPQETQYF
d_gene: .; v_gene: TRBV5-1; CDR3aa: CASSSEGSPNTGELFF